A single sample is the source of the 8 T cell receptor beta chains below, sequenced in a study of blood T cell repertoires in COVID-19. The table came from immunoSEQ multiplex PCR; TCRdb's copy has only in-frame clones and leaves some out. The table has just over 350,000 clones, 86% seen once; the top ten hold just over 7%. The sample consisted of peripheral blood. These receptors came from a woman aged 60-75 years with COVID-19, enrolled during active disease.

The chain has TRBV28 and TRBJ2-5, with D maybe TRBD2 (7 bases). Germline assignment: CDR1 MDHEN and CDR2 SYDVKM. Between the trimmed V and J ends, which lost 10 bases and 5 bases, there was a span of 20 bases. This CDR3 has 14 amino acids. The CDR3 DNA reads TGTGCCACCAAAGGAGGCGGGGGCATGGAGACCCAGTACTTC. Translating gives CATKGGGGMETQYF.

The chain combines TRBV7-2 with TRBJ1-5, with TRBD1 as a possible D gene (6 bases). Germline V gene lookup returns CDR1 SGHTA and CDR2 FQGNSA. This CDR3 is 14 amino acids long. Trimming stripped 6 bases from V and 0 bases from J, with 9 bases between. The CDR3 DNA reads TGTGCCAGCAGGGCGGACAGTAGCAATCAGCCCCAGCATTTT. Encoded protein: CASRADSSNQPQHF.

This chain connects TRBV18 to TRBJ1-2, with 7 bases matching TRBD1. With V trimmed by 1 base and J by 1 base, 3 bases remained unmatched. The CDR3 loop spans 15 amino acids. CDR1 KGHSH and CDR2 LQKENI come from the germline V gene. CDR3 in DNA: TGTGCCAGCTCACCACGACAGGGACTTAACTATGGCTACACCTTC. Protein product: CASSPRQGLNYGYTF.

The V gene is TRBV7-2, the J gene TRBJ2-7; TRBD1 agrees at 11 bases. Germline V lookup: CDR1 SGHTA, CDR2 FQGNSA. The V and J ends lost 5 bases and 9 bases, in that order; junction bases with no gene match: 12. The CDR3 totals 15 residues. CDR3 sequence (DNA): TGTGCCAGCAGCACCAAGCTCGGACAGGGGGCGCCGCAGTACTTC. Amino acid sequence: CASSTKLGQGAPQYF.

The rearrangement joins TRBV5-3 to TRBJ1-5; 9 bases align to TRBD1. TRBV5-3 is filed as an ORF, its function uncertain. The CDR3 is made up of 16 amino acids. V was pared by 4 bases and J by 0 bases, with 5 bases of the junction left unmatched. The CDR3 is CARSMGDRDSNQPQHF. In DNA, the CDR3 is TGTGCCAGAAGCATGGGGGACAGGGATAGCAATCAGCCCCAGCATTTT.

The chain is built from TRBV13 and TRBJ1-1, with TRBD1 identical over 8 bases. Germline assignment: CDR1 PRHDT and CDR2 FYEKMQ (reference sequence). V dropped 7 bases and J dropped 4; count of bases not matched to a gene: 11. CDR3 length: 15 residues. The CDR3 sequence is CASNAWTGKTTEAFF. The DNA for the CDR3 is TGTGCCAGCAACGCTTGGACAGGGAAGACCACTGAAGCTTTCTTT.

V and J are TRBV6-5 and TRBJ2-7, with 8 bases fitting TRBD2. The CDR3 has 14 amino acids. Germline V lookup: CDR1 MNHEY, CDR2 SVGAGI. J gave up 1 base and V 5 bases, and 4 bases lay outside the gene matches. CDR3 bases: TGTGCCAGCAGTATAGCGGGGAAGTCCTACGAGCAGTACTTC. Its translation: CASSIAGKSYEQYF.

The CDR3 sequence is CASSYWEGVNYGYTF. The CDR3 DNA reads TGTGCCAGCAGTTACTGGGAGGGGGTAAACTATGGCTACACCTTC. V usage is TRBV6-5 and J usage is TRBJ1-2; possible D gene TRBD1, 6 bases. V was pared by 1 base and J by 2 bases, with 11 bases between. The CDR3 is 15 amino acids. Germline CDR1 and CDR2: MNHEY and SVGAGI.